The clone carrying this TCR beta chain was found many times. The entry originates in a study of regulatory T cells in long-lasting Graves disease. Described time point: newly diagnosed GD, antithyroid drugs for less than 3 months. The TCR library was made from RNA that had been extracted from PBMCs in TRIzol. Germline V gene lookup returns CDR1 MDHEN and CDR2 SYDVKM. The CDR3 covers 14 residues. The trim removed 6 bases at V and 2 bases at J, leaving 6 bases unmatched. With iRepertoire HTBI primers and Arm-PCR of CDR3 regions, TCR beta libraries were built. TCRdb re-called the multiplex PCR reads with MiXCR, one entry per CDR3 protein. Here the sample spans over 450,000 distinct CDR3 sequences, around 12% being singletons. The sample also formed part of further work on T cells in Graves' hyperthyroidism and ophthalmopathy.

The source was peripheral blood mononuclear cells (PBMCs), collected at new diagnosis, from a patient treated with antithyroid drugs. The chain recombines TRBV28 with TRBJ2-7, with 8 bases fitting TRBD1. The receptor comes from a woman aged 25 to 39 with Graves disease. The CDR3 nucleotides are TGTGCCAGCAGACGGACAGGGCGGACCTACGAGCAGTACTTC. This encodes CASRRTGRTYEQYF.